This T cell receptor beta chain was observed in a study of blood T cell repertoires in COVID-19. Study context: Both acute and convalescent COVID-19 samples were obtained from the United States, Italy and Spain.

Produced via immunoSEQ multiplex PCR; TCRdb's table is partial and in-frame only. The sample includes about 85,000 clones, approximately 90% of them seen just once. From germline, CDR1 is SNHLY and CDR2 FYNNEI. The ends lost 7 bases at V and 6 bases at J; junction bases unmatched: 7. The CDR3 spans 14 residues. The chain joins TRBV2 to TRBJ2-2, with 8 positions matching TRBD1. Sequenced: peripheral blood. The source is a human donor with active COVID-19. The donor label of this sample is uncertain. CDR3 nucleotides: TGTGCCAGCAAGAAGCAGGGGGCGGCCGGGGAGCTGTTTTTT. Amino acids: CASKKQGAAGELFF.